This entry lists 23 T cell receptor beta chains sequenced from one sample in a study of T-cell memory formation after mild COVID-19. Each CDR3 protein is one row after TCRdb ran MiXCR on the 5' RACE reads. The data show around 82,000 distinct CDR3 sequences, roughly 12% seen once. The material sequenced was PBMCs or a T cell subset sorted from them (not recorded which). All receptors come from a man aged 18 to 35 who had mild COVID-19 (a few samples of this study predate the infection). Cell type and time point are not known.

The chain links TRBV12-3 or TRBV12-4 to TRBJ1-1; 10 bases agree with TRBD1. The CDR3 extends over 14 amino acids. With V trimmed by 5 bases and J by 4 bases, 4 bases remained unmatched. In nucleotides, the CDR3 is TGTGCCAGCAGTCCGTGGGACAGGGGCACTGAAGCTTTCTTT. Translation: CASSPWDRGTEAFF.

The chain couples TRBV4-2 to TRBJ1-2, with D maybe TRBD1 (5 bases). CDR1 and CDR2 from the germline V gene are LGHNA and YNFKEQ. The CDR3 loop spans 15 amino acids. V was cut by 0 bases and J by 7 bases, with 15 bases left in between. DNA of the CDR3: TGTGCCAGCAGCCAAGAAGGAGGCAGGGCATCTGGCTACACCTTC. Translating it yields CASSQEGGRASGYTF.

The chain employs TRBV4-1 and TRBJ2-2; no clear D. The CDR3 totals 18 residues. V was shortened by 1 base and J by 3 bases, with 18 bases between the two germline ends. The germline V gene encodes CDR1 MGHRA and CDR2 YSYEKL. As DNA, the CDR3 is TGCGCCAGCAGCCAAGTGGCGGCTCTGGGATCGGACACCGGGGAGCTGTTTTTT. Translated: CASSQVAALGSDTGELFF.

V usage is TRBV6-2 or TRBV6-3 and J usage is TRBJ2-7, with D unresolved. CDR1 and CDR2 from the germline V gene are MNHEY and SVGEGT. V was cut by 2 bases and J by 3 bases, with 11 bases left in between. This CDR3 comprises 14 residues. The CDR3 sequence is CASSYPSPNYEQYF. The CDR3 DNA reads as TGTGCCAGCAGTTACCCCTCCCCAAACTACGAGCAGTACTTC.

The chain uses TRBV5-5 and TRBJ2-3; D is unresolved. Looked up from germline, CDR1 is SGHKS and CDR2 is YYEKEE (reference sequence). Trimming stripped 2 bases from V and 6 bases from J, with 13 bases between. This CDR3 is 14 amino acids long. The DNA of the CDR3 is TGTGCCAGCAGCTTCCTCCTGACTGATGATACGCAGTATTTT. It encodes CASSFLLTDDTQYF.

The chain uses TRBV9 and TRBJ2-3, with D unresolved. V was cut by 0 bases and J by 3 bases, with 11 bases left in between. The length of the CDR3 is 15 residues. Germline V lookup: CDR1 SGDLS, CDR2 YYNGEE. In DNA form, the CDR3 reads TGTGCCAGCAGCGTAGAATGGGTAGGGACAGATACGCAGTATTTT. It translates to CASSVEWVGTDTQYF.

The chain links TRBV7-9 to TRBJ1-2, with D unresolved. V lost 0 bases to trimming and J lost 4 bases, with 6 bases between them. This CDR3 spans 13 amino acids. Germline values: CDR1 SEHNR, CDR2 FQNEAQ (reference sequence). CDR3 in amino acids: CASSLAGFYGYTF. The CDR3, as DNA: TGTGCCAGCAGCTTAGCAGGGTTCTATGGCTACACCTTC.

The chain has TRBV2 and TRBJ2-7; D not certain. Germline CDR1 and CDR2: SNHLY and FYNNEI. The V and J ends lost 5 bases and 2 bases respectively, with 16 bases between them. The CDR3 loop spans 15 amino acids. The CDR3 spells CASSKSLLDPYEQYF. In nucleotides, the CDR3 is TGTGCCAGCAGTAAATCCCTACTGGATCCCTACGAGCAGTACTTC.

This clonotype was counted only a few times. This sequence joins TRBV7-8 and TRBJ2-1; 9 bases are shared with TRBD2. The CDR3 is 17 amino acids. Germline V gene data show CDR1 as SGHVS and CDR2 as FQNEAQ. The V segment lost 1 base and the J segment 2 bases; nucleotides outside the gene matches: 6. The CDR3 spells CASSLDSQRGAYNEQFF. DNA of the CDR3: TGTGCCAGCAGCTTAGACTCCCAGCGGGGGGCCTACAATGAGCAGTTCTTC.

This rearrangement joins TRBV3-1 to TRBJ2-7; D is perhaps TRBD2 (5 bases). The V gene lost 0 bases and the J gene lost 5 bases, with 14 bases spanning the gap. The CDR3 extends over 15 amino acids. From germline, CDR1 is LGHDT and CDR2 YNNKEL (reference sequence). The CDR3 sequence is CASSQDLRGPNEQYF. The DNA of the CDR3 is TGTGCCAGCAGCCAAGATCTTCGAGGGCCGAACGAGCAGTACTTC.

This clonotype was seen a handful of times. This chain links TRBV4-3 with TRBJ1-1; no clear D. Looked up from germline, CDR1 is LGHNA and CDR2 is YSLEER. V was shortened by 0 bases and J by 1 base, with 6 bases between the two germline ends. This CDR3 contains 14 residues. The CDR3 nucleotides are TGCGCCAGCAGCCAAGATCGGTGGAACACTGAAGCTTTCTTT. Its protein is CASSQDRWNTEAFF.

V and J are TRBV5-6 and TRBJ2-5; D is ambiguous. Trimming stripped 4 bases from V and 4 bases from J, with 11 bases between. Germline V gene sequence: CDR1 SGHDT, CDR2 YYEEEE. This CDR3 has 13 amino acids. The CDR3 loop is CASSPGYGETQYF. Written as DNA, the CDR3 is TGTGCCAGCAGCCCCGGATACGGAGAGACCCAGTACTTC.

The chain recombines TRBV10-3 with TRBJ2-7; D call uncertain. V lost 3 bases to trimming and J lost 2 bases, with 8 bases between them. CDR3 length: 13 amino acids. Germline values: CDR1 ENHRY, CDR2 SYGVKD. The CDR3 region has the DNA TGTGCCATCAGTGACCCCAAGGCCTACGAGCAGTACGTC. Its protein is CAISDPKAYEQYV.

Only a few counts were recorded for this clonotype. The chain combines TRBV27 with TRBJ2-4; tentative D call: TRBD2 (5 bases). From germline, CDR1 is MNHEY and CDR2 SMNVEV (reference sequence). V lost 5 bases and J lost 7, with 15 bases in between. The CDR3 is 14 residues long. Written as DNA, the CDR3 is TGTGCCAGCAGTCTTTCGGCCGGCGGGAACATTCAGTACTTC. Its protein is CASSLSAGGNIQYF.

The chain links TRBV7-9 to TRBJ2-3, with TRBD1 identical over 12 bases. CDR1 and CDR2 (germline): SEHNR, FQNEAQ (reference sequence). This CDR3 is built from 17 residues. The V segment lost 3 bases and the J segment 5 bases; nucleotides outside the gene matches: 9. The CDR3 loop is CASSFPPGQGAKDTQYF. As DNA, the CDR3 is TGTGCCAGCAGCTTTCCTCCGGGACAGGGGGCGAAAGATACGCAGTATTTT.

This clonotype was seen only a few times. The chain joins TRBV9 to TRBJ1-2; 8 nucleotides line up with TRBD1. CDR1 SGDLS and CDR2 YYNGEE come from the germline V gene. Germline trimming cut 5 bases from V and 5 bases from J; bases unmatched to any gene: 8. The length of the CDR3 is 14 residues. CDR3 residues: CASSAGGSVYGYTF. CDR3 bases: TGTGCCAGCAGTGCAGGGGGCTCAGTTTATGGCTACACCTTC.

The rearrangement uses TRBV9 and TRBJ2-3; TRBD2 matches at 7 bases. CDR1 SGDLS and CDR2 YYNGEE come from the germline V gene. The CDR3 covers 15 residues. V shed 3 bases, J shed 1 base, and the junction held 5 bases outside the gene matches. This CDR3 reads CASSEGLWGTDTQYF. DNA of the CDR3: TGTGCCAGCAGCGAGGGACTATGGGGCACAGATACGCAGTATTTT.

This clonotype has only one observation. V is TRBV30 and J is TRBJ2-5; 10 nucleotides match TRBD1. The CDR3 length is 14 residues. CDR1 is GTSNPN and CDR2 is SVGIG in the germline V gene (reference sequence). The ends lost 1 base at V and 5 bases at J; junction bases unmatched: 4. The CDR3 sequence: CAWSATGGGETQYF. The CDR3 DNA reads as TGTGCCTGGAGTGCGACAGGGGGCGGGGAGACCCAGTACTTC. Based on the CDR3 plus reference TRBV30 and TRBJ2-5, the full variable domain is SQTIHQWPATLVQPVGSPLSLECTVEGTSNPNLYWYRQAAGRGLQLLFYSVGIGQISSEVPQNLSASRPQDRQFILSSKKLLLSDSGFYLCAWSATGGGETQYFGPGTRLLVL.

The chain combines TRBV12-3 or TRBV12-4 with TRBJ2-3, with 9 nucleotides matching TRBD1. Germline trimming cut 7 bases from V and 6 bases from J; bases unmatched to any gene: 14. The CDR3 extends over 16 amino acids. DNA for the CDR3: TGTGCCAGCACCCCAGGGAAGACAGGGGGATGGGATACGCAGTATTTT. Protein: CASTPGKTGGWDTQYF.

There are a few counts of this clonotype. V is TRBV5-1 and J is TRBJ2-1; 14 nucleotides line up with TRBD2. Germline assignment: CDR1 SGHRS and CDR2 YFSETQ. V lost 7 bases, J lost 1 base, and 7 bases stayed unmatched. CDR3 size: 17 residues. The CDR3 DNA is TGCGCCAGCGGTCCGACTAGCGGGGGGGCGTCCTACAATGAGCAGTTCTTC. This encodes CASGPTSGGASYNEQFF. Combining the CDR3 with reference TRBV5-1 and TRBJ2-1 gives the whole variable domain KAGVTQTPRYLIKTRGQQVTLSCSPISGHRSVSWYQQTPGQGLQFLFEYFSETQRNKGNFPGRFSGRQFSNSRSEMNVSTLELGDSALYLCASGPTSGGASYNEQFFGPGTRLTVL.

Written as DNA, the CDR3 is TGTGCCAGCAGCCTAGAGGCGGCCTACGAGCAGTACTTC. Translating it yields CASSLEAAYEQYF. The chain has TRBV12-3 or TRBV12-4 and TRBJ2-7, with unresolved D. With 6 bases removed from V and 2 bases from J, the gap between germline ends came to 11 bases. The CDR3 contains 13 residues.

This chain uses TRBV24-1 with TRBJ1-1; D uncertain. V gave up 0 bases and J gave up 4 bases, with 5 bases separating them. This CDR3 contains 13 residues. The germline V gene has CDR1 KGHDR and CDR2 SFDVKD. The CDR3: CATSDLWGTEAFF. The DNA of the CDR3 is TGTGCCACCAGTGATTTGTGGGGCACTGAAGCTTTCTTT.

The chain uses TRBV5-5 and TRBJ2-2; either TRBD1 or TRBD2 may fit D (5 bases each). CDR1 is SGHKS and CDR2 is YYEKEE in the germline V gene (reference sequence). Trimming took 7 bases from V and 1 from J, leaving 11 bases between them. This CDR3 is built from 14 residues. CDR3 residues: CASLGAGNTGELFF. Written as DNA, the CDR3 is TGTGCCAGCCTCGGGGCAGGGAACACCGGGGAGCTGTTTTTT.